The rows below give T cell receptor beta chains drawn from one sample of a study of T-cell reconstitution after alpha-beta-depleted transplantation in children. TCRdb reprocessed the PCR reads via MiXCR and lists one record per CDR3 protein. The table records more than 85,000 distinct CDR3 sequences, over 6% of them present only once. The sample in question was PBMCs, obtained before TCRalphabeta/CD19-depleted stem cell transplant. These receptors all come from a boy aged 2 to 9 with acute lymphoblastic leukemia, due to receive a stem cell transplant. The CDR3 runs from the conserved cysteine through the conserved F or W. Each record gives: V gene, clone size, J gene, D gene, CDR3 protein, CDR3 DNA. D genes are given only for firm matches. Clone sizes are given selectively: once, few, many, or a class where the clone is expanded.

>TRBV7-8|many|TRBJ1-1|.
CASSNGQTNEAFF
TGTGCCAGCAGCAACGGACAGACTAATGAAGCTTTCTTT
>TRBV6-4|many|TRBJ2-1|.
CASSDAAGGKGEQFF
TGTGCCAGCAGTGACGCCGCCGGGGGTAAGGGGGAGCAGTTCTTC
>TRBV15|.|TRBJ2-1|TRBD2
CATSGLVYNEQFF
TGTGCCACCAGCGGACTAGTATACAATGAGCAGTTCTTC
>TRBV5-1|.|TRBJ1-1|.
CASSLGGSGTEAFF
TGCGCCAGCAGCTTGGGTGGATCGGGCACTGAAGCTTTCTTT
>TRBV7-8|many|TRBJ2-2|.
CASSLGTGELFF
TGTGCCAGCAGCTTAGGGACCGGGGAGCTGTTTTTT
>TRBV20-1|many|TRBJ1-4|.
CSAPVTGKKLFF
TGCAGTGCTCCTGTGACGGGGAAAAAACTGTTTTTT
>TRBV12-3/TRBV12-4|many|TRBJ1-2|.
CASSLFGVGYGYTF
TGTGCCAGCAGTTTATTCGGGGTAGGGTATGGCTACACCTTC
>TRBV20-1|.|TRBJ2-7|.
CSARGGGSYEQYF
TGCAGTGCTCGAGGGGGGGGCTCCTACGAGCAGTACTTC
>TRBV10-3|.|TRBJ2-5|TRBD1
CAISGGQGVTETQYF
TGTGCCATCAGTGGGGGACAGGGGGTAACAGAGACCCAGTACTTC
>TRBV15|few|TRBJ1-1|.
CATSRDLHRGAEAFF
TGTGCCACCAGCAGGGATTTGCATCGGGGGGCTGAAGCTTTCTTT
>TRBV28|few|TRBJ1-4|.
CASSLFPQGRATNEKLFF
TGTGCCAGCAGTTTATTCCCCCAAGGCAGAGCTACTAATGAAAAACTGTTTTTT
>TRBV6-1|many|TRBJ2-5|TRBD2
CASSETSGGQETQYF
TGTGCCAGCAGTGAAACTAGCGGGGGGCAAGAGACCCAGTACTTC
>TRBV11-2|few|TRBJ1-3|.
CASSFDGSSGNTIYF
TGTGCCAGCAGCTTCGACGGGAGCTCTGGAAACACCATATATTTT
>TRBV20-1|few|TRBJ1-5|TRBD1
CSARQGAGNQPQHF
TGCAGTGCGAGACAGGGGGCGGGCAATCAGCCCCAGCATTTT
>TRBV27|many|TRBJ2-1|TRBD1
CASSALDRVNEQFF
TGTGCCAGCAGTGCCCTCGACAGGGTCAATGAGCAGTTCTTC
>TRBV4-2|few|TRBJ2-3|TRBD2
CASSHAISGGDTDTQYF
TGTGCCAGCAGCCATGCCATTAGCGGGGGGGACACAGATACGCAGTATTTT
>TRBV3-1|few|TRBJ2-1|.
CASSQGGALNEQFF
TGTGCCAGCAGCCAAGGGGGGGCCTTGAATGAGCAGTTCTTC
>TRBV3-1|many|TRBJ1-2|.
CASSHRGGGYTF
TGTGCCAGCAGCCACCGAGGAGGTGGCTACACCTTC
>TRBV20-1|many|TRBJ2-2|.
CSARDEVSTVNTGELFF
TGCAGTGCTAGAGACGAAGTCTCGACAGTTAACACCGGGGAGCTGTTTTTT
>TRBV5-1|many|TRBJ1-1|.
CASSLASGRTEAFF
TGCGCCAGCAGCTTGGCCTCAGGGAGGACTGAAGCTTTCTTT
>TRBV9|many|TRBJ1-6|.
CASSLEDSNNSPLHF
TGTGCCAGCAGCCTAGAGGACAGTAATAATTCACCCCTCCACTTT
>TRBV19|few|TRBJ1-1|.
CASSIGQGGTEAFF
TGTGCCAGTAGTATCGGGCAGGGAGGTACTGAAGCTTTCTTT
>TRBV7-6|.|TRBJ2-7|TRBD1
CASSSSPGQGTWGQYF
TGTGCCAGCAGCTCTTCCCCGGGACAGGGTACCTGGGGGCAGTACTTC